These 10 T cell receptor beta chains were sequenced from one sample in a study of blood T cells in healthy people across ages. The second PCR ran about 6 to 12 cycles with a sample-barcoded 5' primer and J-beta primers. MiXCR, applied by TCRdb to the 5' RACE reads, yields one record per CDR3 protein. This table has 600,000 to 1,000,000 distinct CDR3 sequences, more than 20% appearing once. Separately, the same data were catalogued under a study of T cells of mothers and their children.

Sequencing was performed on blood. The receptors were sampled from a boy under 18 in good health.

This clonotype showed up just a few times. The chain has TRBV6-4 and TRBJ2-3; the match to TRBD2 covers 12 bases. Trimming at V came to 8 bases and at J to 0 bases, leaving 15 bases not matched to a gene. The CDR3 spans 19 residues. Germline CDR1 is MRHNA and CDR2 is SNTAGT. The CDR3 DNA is TGTGCCAGCGACCTACCGACTAGCGGGAGCCTAACTAGCACAGATACGCAGTATTTT. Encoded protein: CASDLPTSGSLTSTDTQYF.

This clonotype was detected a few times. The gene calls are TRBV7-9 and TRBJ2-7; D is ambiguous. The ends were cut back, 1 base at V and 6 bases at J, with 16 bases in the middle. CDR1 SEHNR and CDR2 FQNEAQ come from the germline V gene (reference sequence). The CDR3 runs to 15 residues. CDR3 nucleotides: TGTGCCAGCAGCTTAGACCCCAGCGTAGAAGGCGAGCAGTACTTC. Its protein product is CASSLDPSVEGEQYF.

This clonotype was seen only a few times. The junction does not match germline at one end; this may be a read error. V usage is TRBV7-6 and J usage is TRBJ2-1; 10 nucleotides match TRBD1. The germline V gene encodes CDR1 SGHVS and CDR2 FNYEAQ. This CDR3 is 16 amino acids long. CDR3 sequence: CANSADWTGGYNEQFF. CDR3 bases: TGTGCCAACAGCGCCGATTGGACAGGGGGATACAATGAGCAGTTCTTC. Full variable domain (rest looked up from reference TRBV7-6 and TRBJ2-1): GAGVSQSPRYKVTKRGQDVALRCDPISGHVSLYWYRQALGQGPEFLTYFNYEAQQDKSGLPNDRFSAERPEGSISTLTIQRTEQRDSAMYRCANSADWTGGYNEQFFGPGTRLTVL.

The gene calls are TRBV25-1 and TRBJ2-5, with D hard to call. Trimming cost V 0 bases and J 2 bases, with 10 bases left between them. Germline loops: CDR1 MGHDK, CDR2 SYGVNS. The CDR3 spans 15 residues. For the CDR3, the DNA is TGTGCCAGCAGTGAATATTCCAAAACACAAGAGACCCAGTACTTC. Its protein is CASSEYSKTQETQYF.

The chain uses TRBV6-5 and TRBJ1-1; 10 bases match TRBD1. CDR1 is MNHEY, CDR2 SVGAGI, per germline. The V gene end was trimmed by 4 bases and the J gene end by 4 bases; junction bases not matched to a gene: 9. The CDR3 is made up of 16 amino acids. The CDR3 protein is CASSSGTGVRGTEAFF. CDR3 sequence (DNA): TGTGCCAGCAGTTCCGGGACAGGGGTCCGGGGCACTGAAGCTTTCTTT.

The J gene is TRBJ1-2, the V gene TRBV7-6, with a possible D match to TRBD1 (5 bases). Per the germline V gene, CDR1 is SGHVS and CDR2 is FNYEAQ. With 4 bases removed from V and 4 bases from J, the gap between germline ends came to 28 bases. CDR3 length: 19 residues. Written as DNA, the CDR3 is TGTGCCAGCAGCTCCGTCTATCTTAACCGGGACCGAGCTACCTATGGCTACACCTTC. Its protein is CASSSVYLNRDRATYGYTF.

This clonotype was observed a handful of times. In nucleotides, the CDR3 is TGCAGCGTTGTGTCCTCTGTCGGCTCTGTTTCCTACGAGCAGTACTTC. This encodes CSVVSSVGSVSYEQYF. The gene calls are TRBV29-1 and TRBJ2-7; D call uncertain. Germline V CDR1 and CDR2: SQVTM, ANQGSEA. The CDR3 totals 16 residues. The V gene lost 4 bases and the J gene lost 1 base, with 20 bases spanning the gap.

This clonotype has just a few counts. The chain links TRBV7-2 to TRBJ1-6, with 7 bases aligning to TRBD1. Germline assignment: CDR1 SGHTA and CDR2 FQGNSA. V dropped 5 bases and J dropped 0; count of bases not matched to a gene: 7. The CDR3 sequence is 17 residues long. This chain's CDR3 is CASSIGTVSSYNSPLHF. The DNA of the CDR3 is TGTGCCAGCAGCATCGGGACAGTTAGCTCCTATAATTCACCCCTCCACTTT.

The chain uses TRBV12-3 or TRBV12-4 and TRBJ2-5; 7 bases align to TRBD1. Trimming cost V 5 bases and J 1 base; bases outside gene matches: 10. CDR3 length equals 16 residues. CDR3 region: CASSPLTRGSQETQYF. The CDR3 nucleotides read TGTGCCAGCAGTCCCCTCACCAGGGGGTCCCAAGAGACCCAGTACTTC.

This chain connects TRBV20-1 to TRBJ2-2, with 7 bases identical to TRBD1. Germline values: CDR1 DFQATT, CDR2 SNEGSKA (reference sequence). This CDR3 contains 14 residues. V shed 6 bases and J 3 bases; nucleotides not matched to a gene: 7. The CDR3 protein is CSATGQAHTGELFF. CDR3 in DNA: TGCAGTGCAACCGGACAGGCACACACCGGGGAGCTGTTTTTT.